Listed below are T cell receptor beta chains from one sample, sequenced in a study of cytomegalovirus exposure and HLA in healthy donors. Method: immunoSEQ multiplex PCR; TCRdb's copy keeps in-frame clones and lacks some. The sample includes under 150,000 clones, 55% to 80% seen only once; the top ten take less than 2.5%. The specimen was PBMCs. The receptors were gathered from a woman aged 40 to 50 in good health and CMV-seronegative. The CDR3 runs from the conserved cysteine through the conserved F or W. The D gene is left open where the match is weak. The size field is filled for only some rows; it gives once, few, many or a size class.

CDR3nt: TGTGCCAGCAGTTACTCGACCGGGGGAATCAATCAGCCCCAGCATTTT
CDR3aa: CASSYSTGGINQPQHF
d_gene: -
j_gene: TRBJ1-5
v_gene: TRBV6-6
abundance: few

CDR3nt: TGTGCCAGCATAAAAGTTTCGGGCAGGGATTTTGTCCTCAGCGGCTACACCTTC
CDR3aa: CASIKVSGRDFVLSGYTF
d_gene: -
j_gene: TRBJ1-2
v_gene: TRBV21-1
abundance: -

CDR3nt: TGCGCCAGCAGTGAGTCCTTCGGGAGTTACAGTGGCTACACCTTC
CDR3aa: CASSESFGSYSGYTF
d_gene: -
j_gene: TRBJ1-2
v_gene: TRBV10-1
abundance: -

CDR3nt: TGCGCCAGCAGCCAAGGCGAGGATGGGAACACCGGGGAGCTGTTTTTT
CDR3aa: CASSQGEDGNTGELFF
d_gene: -
j_gene: TRBJ2-2
v_gene: TRBV4-3
abundance: few

CDR3nt: TGTGCCAGCAGCTTACCGGTTAGCACAGATACGCAGTATTTT
CDR3aa: CASSLPVSTDTQYF
d_gene: -
j_gene: TRBJ2-3
v_gene: TRBV7-2
abundance: -

CDR3nt: TGCGCCAGCAGCTTAGCGGGGGGCCAGAACACCGGGGAGCTGTTTTTT
CDR3aa: CASSLAGGQNTGELFF
d_gene: TRBD2
j_gene: TRBJ2-2
v_gene: TRBV5-1
abundance: -

CDR3nt: TGTGCCAGTAGTACGCGACCCCCGGAGACCAATCAGCCCCAGCATTTT
CDR3aa: CASSTRPPETNQPQHF
d_gene: -
j_gene: TRBJ1-5
v_gene: TRBV19
abundance: -

CDR3nt: TGTGCCAGCAGTCTCAACAGGGTAGTGTCTGGAAACACCATATATTTT
CDR3aa: CASSLNRVVSGNTIYF
d_gene: -
j_gene: TRBJ1-3
v_gene: TRBV2
abundance: -

CDR3nt: TGCGCCAGCAGCCAAGAGTGGGACAGAGTGAACACTGAAGCTTTCTTT
CDR3aa: CASSQEWDRVNTEAFF
d_gene: TRBD1
j_gene: TRBJ1-1
v_gene: TRBV4-3
abundance: -

CDR3nt: TGTGCCAGCAGCTCGACTAGCGGGGGCTCCTACAATGAGCAGTTCTTC
CDR3aa: CASSSTSGGSYNEQFF
d_gene: TRBD2
j_gene: TRBJ2-1
v_gene: TRBV5-6
abundance: -

CDR3nt: TGTGCCAGCACCCCCCGGGAGAAAAGTTGGGAGACCCAGTACTTC
CDR3aa: CASTPREKSWETQYF
d_gene: -
j_gene: TRBJ2-5
v_gene: TRBV11-2
abundance: -

CDR3nt: TGTGCCTGCACCAGGACCGGGGGCGGGGAGCTGTTTTTT
CDR3aa: CACTRTGGGELFF
d_gene: -
j_gene: TRBJ2-2
v_gene: TRBV30
abundance: -

CDR3nt: TGTGCCAGCAGCTTATTCGGGACAGGGTATACAGATACGCAGTATTTT
CDR3aa: CASSLFGTGYTDTQYF
d_gene: TRBD1
j_gene: TRBJ2-3
v_gene: TRBV7-3
abundance: -

CDR3nt: TGTGCCAGCAGTCTCGGACTGCTGAACACTGAAGCTTTCTTT
CDR3aa: CASSLGLLNTEAFF
d_gene: -
j_gene: TRBJ1-1
v_gene: TRBV28
abundance: once

CDR3nt: TGTGCCAGCTCACCACCGACAGGGAGGTCGAACACTGAAGCTTTCTTT
CDR3aa: CASSPPTGRSNTEAFF
d_gene: TRBD1
j_gene: TRBJ1-1
v_gene: TRBV18
abundance: -

CDR3nt: TGTGCCAGCAGTGAATGGGGGGGCCACGAGCAGTACTTC
CDR3aa: CASSEWGGHEQYF
d_gene: -
j_gene: TRBJ2-7
v_gene: TRBV2
abundance: -

CDR3nt: TGTGCCAGCAGCTTACGCGGGGGGTACACAGATACGCAGTATTTT
CDR3aa: CASSLRGGYTDTQYF
d_gene: TRBD2
j_gene: TRBJ2-3
v_gene: TRBV7-9
abundance: -

CDR3nt: TGTGCCAGCAGCTTAGGACAGGGGCTTAACTATGGCTACACCTTC
CDR3aa: CASSLGQGLNYGYTF
d_gene: TRBD1
j_gene: TRBJ1-2
v_gene: TRBV7-9
abundance: -

CDR3nt: TGTGCCAGCAGCCGGGACTACCGCTCCTACGAGCAGTACTTC
CDR3aa: CASSRDYRSYEQYF
d_gene: TRBD2
j_gene: TRBJ2-7
v_gene: TRBV27
abundance: few

CDR3nt: TGTGCCAGCAGCTTACCGGGACAGCCCTATGGCTACACCTTC
CDR3aa: CASSLPGQPYGYTF
d_gene: TRBD1
j_gene: TRBJ1-2
v_gene: TRBV5-4
abundance: -

CDR3nt: TGCGCCAGCTCGGAGGCTAATGAAAAACTGTTTTTT
CDR3aa: CASSEANEKLFF
d_gene: -
j_gene: TRBJ1-4
v_gene: TRBV4-1
abundance: few

CDR3nt: TGTGCCAGCAGTGAACAGGGGACCTACGAGCAGTACTTC
CDR3aa: CASSEQGTYEQYF
d_gene: -
j_gene: TRBJ2-7
v_gene: TRBV2
abundance: few

CDR3nt: TGTGCCAGCAGTCCTCAGACAGGGTCCTACGAGCAGTACTTC
CDR3aa: CASSPQTGSYEQYF
d_gene: TRBD1
j_gene: TRBJ2-7
v_gene: TRBV2
abundance: few

CDR3nt: TGTGCCAGCAGCTTAGGCTTCCGGAGCGAGCAGTACTTC
CDR3aa: CASSLGFRSEQYF
d_gene: -
j_gene: TRBJ2-7
v_gene: TRBV11-2
abundance: once

CDR3nt: TGTGCCAGCAGCTTGCCCGGGGGGCAAGAGACCCAGTACTTC
CDR3aa: CASSLPGGQETQYF
d_gene: TRBD2
j_gene: TRBJ2-5
v_gene: TRBV7-2
abundance: once